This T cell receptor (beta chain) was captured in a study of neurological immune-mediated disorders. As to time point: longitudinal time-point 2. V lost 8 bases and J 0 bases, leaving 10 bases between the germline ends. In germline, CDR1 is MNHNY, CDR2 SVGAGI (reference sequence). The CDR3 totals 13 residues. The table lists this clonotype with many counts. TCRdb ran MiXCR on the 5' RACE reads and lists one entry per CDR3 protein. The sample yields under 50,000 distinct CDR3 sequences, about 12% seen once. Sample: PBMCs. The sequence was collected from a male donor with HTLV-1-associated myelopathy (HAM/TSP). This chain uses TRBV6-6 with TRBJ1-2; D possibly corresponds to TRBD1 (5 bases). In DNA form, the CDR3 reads TGTGCCAGCCAGGGAGGGCCTAACTATGGCTACACCTTC. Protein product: CASQGGPNYGYTF.